The 17 T cell receptor beta chains given below trace back to one sample, sequenced in a study of blood T cell repertoires in COVID-19. TCRdb keeps only in-frame clones here, not all; method: immunoSEQ multiplex PCR. The repertoire holds tens of thousands of clones, with roughly four fifths as singletons. The sequenced material came from peripheral blood. These receptors came from a human donor in a cohort sampled during active or convalescent COVID-19.

The genes are TRBV9 and TRBJ2-1; 10 bases map to TRBD2. This CDR3 region has 15 residues. The germline V gene encodes CDR1 SGDLS and CDR2 YYNGEE. V trimming: 0 bases; J trimming: 4 bases; junction bases outside the gene matches: 1. The CDR3 DNA reads TGTGCCAGCAGCGTAGAAGCGGGGGGGTACAATGAGCAGTTCTTC. The encoded protein is CASSVEAGGYNEQFF. Full variable domain (remainder filled in from reference TRBV9 and TRBJ2-1): DSGVTQTPKHLITATGQRVTLRCSPRSGDLSVYWYQQSLDQGLQFLIQYYNGEERAKGNILERFSAQQFPDLHSELNLSSLELGDSALYFCASSVEAGGYNEQFFGPGTRLTVL.

The chain couples TRBV29-1 to TRBJ2-2, with 9 bases identical to TRBD1. The V gene end was trimmed by 6 bases and the J gene end by 6 bases; junction bases not matched to a gene: 11. The CDR3 totals 15 residues. The germline V gene has CDR1 SQVTM and CDR2 ANQGSEA. This CDR3 reads CSVGLRDRAAGELFF. The CDR3 DNA follows: TGCAGCGTGGGCCTCCGGGACAGGGCGGCCGGGGAGCTGTTTTTT.

This rearrangement joins TRBV18 to TRBJ1-1, with D unresolved. Germline V gene data show CDR1 as KGHSH and CDR2 as LQKENI. Trimming cost V 3 bases and J 0 bases, with 11 bases left between them. The CDR3 consists of 15 residues. CDR3 sequence: CASSPGPSMNTEAFF. CDR3 DNA: TGTGCCAGCTCACCGGGTCCTAGCATGAACACTGAAGCTTTCTTT.

The V gene is TRBV7-2, the J gene TRBJ1-1, with D hard to call. The germline V and J ends were trimmed by 0 bases and 4 bases, with 9 bases remaining between them. The CDR3 runs to 14 residues. Germline CDR1 and CDR2: SGHTA and FQGNSA. The CDR3: CASSLAGESTEAFF. In DNA form, the CDR3 reads TGTGCCAGCAGCTTAGCCGGTGAGAGCACTGAAGCTTTCTTT.

The J gene is TRBJ1-2, the V gene TRBV2; 11 nucleotides match TRBD1. From germline, CDR1 is SNHLY and CDR2 FYNNEI. The CDR3 extends over 15 amino acids. The ends lost 6 bases at V and 7 bases at J; junction bases unmatched: 10. As DNA, the CDR3 is TGTGCCAGCAGCGCAAGGACAGGGGGCGTTGTTGGCTACACCTTC. The encoded protein is CASSARTGGVVGYTF.

The gene calls are TRBV11-3 and TRBJ2-1; 7 nucleotides match TRBD2. The CDR3 is 17 residues long. The J segment lost 8 bases and the V segment lost 0 bases, leaving 13 bases of the junction unmatched. From germline, CDR1 is SGHNT and CDR2 YENEEA. CDR3 in DNA: TGTGCCAGCAGCTTAGATGCGCGGGGGATCCTTTTGTATGAGCAGTTCTTC. This gives the protein CASSLDARGILLYEQFF.

This clone was observed a few times. The chain combines TRBV5-5 with TRBJ1-2, with TRBD1 matching 8 bases. This CDR3 has 14 amino acids. V lost 4 bases, J lost 4 bases, and 6 bases stayed unmatched. Germline lookup yields CDR1 SGHKS and CDR2 YYEKEE (reference sequence). The CDR3 DNA sequence: TGTGCCAGCAGCCAGCAGACAGGGGTCTATGGCTACACCTTC. Its translation is CASSQQTGVYGYTF.

In this sample, this clone turned up a few times. This chain joins TRBV5-6 and TRBJ2-5; D is unclear. The CDR3 runs 13 residues. Germline V gene data show CDR1 as SGHDT and CDR2 as YYEEEE. Trimming pared 4 bases from V and 0 bases from J, leaving 7 bases between. DNA for the CDR3: TGTGCCAGCAGCCTACGGTACCAAGAGACCCAGTACTTC. It yields the protein CASSLRYQETQYF.

The rearrangement links TRBV19 to TRBJ1-2, with 10 nucleotides matching TRBD1. CDR1 and CDR2 from the germline V gene are LNHDA and SQIVND (reference sequence). Trimming at V came to 3 bases and at J to 7 bases, leaving 8 bases not matched to a gene. The CDR3 is made up of 15 amino acids. The CDR3: CASSIDRGREVGYTF. CDR3 DNA: TGTGCCAGTAGTATCGACAGGGGGCGAGAAGTTGGCTACACCTTC.

This chain uses TRBV9 with TRBJ1-5, with TRBD1 matching 8 bases. CDR1 SGDLS and CDR2 YYNGEE come from the germline V gene. This CDR3 has 16 amino acids. Unmatched junction bases numbered 6, after V lost 4 bases and J lost 0 bases. The CDR3 sequence is CASSTPGQDSNQPQHF. The DNA of the CDR3 is TGTGCCAGCAGCACACCGGGACAGGATAGCAATCAGCCCCAGCATTTT.

This rearrangement joins TRBV6-5 to TRBJ2-1, with TRBD2 identical over 13 bases. V lost 0 bases to trimming and J lost 4 bases; unmatched junction nucleotides: 0. The CDR3 consists of 16 residues. CDR1 MNHEY and CDR2 SVGAGI come from the germline V gene. In DNA form, the CDR3 reads TGTGCCAGCAGTTACTCGGGACTAGCGGGATACAATGAGCAGTTCTTC. Protein product: CASSYSGLAGYNEQFF.

The chain is built from TRBV20-1 and TRBJ2-5; 9 bases are a match to TRBD2. The germline gives CDR1 DFQATT, CDR2 SNEGSKA (reference sequence). Trimming at V came to 3 bases and at J to 4 bases, leaving 6 bases not matched to a gene. The length of the CDR3 is 14 residues. CDR3 DNA sequence: TGCAGTGCTAGTCCTAGCGGGACGATAGAGACCCAGTACTTC. This gives the protein CSASPSGTIETQYF.

CDR3 residues: CASSLVSSRGTEQYF. CDR3 DNA: TGTGCCAGCAGCTTAGTTTCGTCCAGGGGGACCGAGCAGTACTTC. The rearrangement links TRBV7-8 to TRBJ2-7; TRBD1 matches 7 bases. V lost 1 base to trimming and J lost 6 bases; unmatched junction nucleotides: 9. There are 15 residues in the CDR3. The germline gives CDR1 SGHVS, CDR2 FQNEAQ.

The rearrangement uses TRBV3-1 (or the pseudogene TRBV3-2) and TRBJ2-7; tentatively, D is TRBD1 (6 bases). CDR3 length equals 15 residues. V shed 1 base and J shed 1 base, with 11 bases lying between them. Germline values: CDR1 LGHDT, CDR2 YNNKEL (reference sequence). The CDR3 DNA sequence: TGTGCCAGCAGCCAAGGGCCAGACAGGTCCTACGAGCAGTACTTC. This translates into CASSQGPDRSYEQYF.

This chain connects TRBV20-1 to TRBJ2-3, with D possibly TRBD2 on 7 matching bases. Trimming pared 3 bases from V and 0 bases from J, leaving 19 bases between. This CDR3 is built from 17 residues. Looked up from germline, CDR1 is DFQATT and CDR2 is SNEGSKA (reference sequence). CDR3: CSASGGAGALSTDTQYF. CDR3 in DNA: TGCAGTGCTAGTGGGGGGGCGGGGGCCCTGAGCACAGATACGCAGTATTTT.

V and J are TRBV6-1 and TRBJ2-5, with 8 nucleotides matching TRBD2. This CDR3 contains 15 residues. The junction had 7 bases not matched to a gene; V was cut back by 3 bases and J by 4 bases. Germline V lookup: CDR1 MNHNS, CDR2 SASEGT. The CDR3 protein is CASSEAGGRGETQYF. CDR3 nucleotide sequence: TGTGCCAGCAGTGAGGCGGGGGGCCGGGGAGAGACCCAGTACTTC.

The rearrangement links TRBV20-1 to TRBJ1-2; D perhaps matches TRBD1 (6 bases). The CDR3 loop spans 14 amino acids. CDR1 DFQATT and CDR2 SNEGSKA come from the germline V gene (reference sequence). Trimming pared 3 bases from V and 2 bases from J, leaving 13 bases between. The CDR3 coding sequence is TGCAGTGCTAGTGGAGGGGGACGCAACTATGGCTACACCTTC. Its translation: CSASGGGRNYGYTF.